These 10 T cell receptor beta chains share one sample of origin, sequenced in a study of blood T cell repertoires in COVID-19. Data came from immunoSEQ multiplex PCR; TCRdb stores just in-frame clones and leaves some out. This table holds 150,000 or so clones, 80% to 90% found once. Sequences were obtained from peripheral blood. These receptors all come from a man between 60 and 75 years old with acute or convalescent COVID-19.

In this sample, this clone is medium-sized (0.01 to 0.1%). This chain joins TRBV28 and TRBJ2-1, with D perhaps matching TRBD1 (6 bases). Trimming pared 2 bases from V and 4 bases from J, leaving 9 bases between. CDR3 length: 14 residues. Looked up from germline, CDR1 is MDHEN and CDR2 is SYDVKM. The CDR3 sequence is CASSLQQGYNEQFF. The CDR3 bases are TGTGCCAGCAGTTTACAGCAGGGGTACAATGAGCAGTTCTTC.

The chain employs TRBV12-3 or TRBV12-4 and TRBJ1-2, with D possibly being TRBD1 (6 bases). The CDR3 loop spans 13 amino acids. The germline V and J ends were trimmed by 3 bases and 4 bases, with 9 bases remaining between them. The CDR3 loop reads CASSFGQRYGYTF. The CDR3 DNA is TGTGCCAGCAGTTTTGGACAGCGCTATGGCTACACCTTC.

DNA of the CDR3: TGTGCCAGCAGCCAACCCGGTACTGGAGCCTACGAGCAGTACTTC. Encoded protein: CASSQPGTGAYEQYF. The genes are TRBV14 and TRBJ2-7; D not resolved. Germline CDR1 and CDR2: SGHDN and FVKESK. CDR3 size: 15 residues. Trimming removed 2 bases at V and 2 bases at J, with 13 bases between.

This clone has just a few counts. V is TRBV19 and J is TRBJ2-1; the match to TRBD2 covers 10 bases. This CDR3 is 15 amino acids long. The V segment lost 2 bases and the J segment 5 bases; nucleotides outside the gene matches: 3. The germline V gene encodes CDR1 LNHDA and CDR2 SQIVND (reference sequence). The DNA of the CDR3 is TGTGCCAGTAGTATACCTAGCGGGAGTAACAATGAGCAGTTCTTC. Translated, it gives CASSIPSGSNNEQFF.

The chain joins TRBV10-3 to TRBJ2-7, with 9 bases aligning to TRBD1. Germline CDR1 is ENHRY and CDR2 is SYGVKD. After removal of 11 bases from V and 3 bases from J, the junction contained 5 bases not matched to a gene. The CDR3 sequence is 12 residues long. The CDR3 DNA reads as TGTGCCTCCGGGACAGGGCGCTACGAGCAGTACTTC. It specifies CASGTGRYEQYF.

J is TRBJ2-3 and V is TRBV27, with D perhaps matching TRBD2 (6 bases). The V end lost 0 bases, the J end lost 5 bases, and 12 bases lay between the germline ends. The CDR3 consists of 15 residues. Germline V CDR1 and CDR2: MNHEY, SMNVEV (reference sequence). The CDR3 DNA follows: TGTGCCAGCAGTTTATCGACGGGACTGATAGATACGCAGTATTTT. Translated, it gives CASSLSTGLIDTQYF.

The chain recombines TRBV28 with TRBJ1-4, with D maybe TRBD1 (5 bases). Trimming took off 4 bases at V and 5 bases at J, with 23 bases between the two ends. The CDR3 sequence is 18 residues long. Looked up from germline, CDR1 is MDHEN and CDR2 is SYDVKM. CDR3 in DNA: TGTGCCAGCAGTTCAGGCCGGCCGCTAAAACAGGAGAATGAAAAACTGTTTTTT. Protein: CASSSGRPLKQENEKLFF. Together with reference TRBV28 and TRBJ1-4, the CDR3 gives the full variable domain: DVKVTQSSRYLVKRTGEKVFLECVQDMDHENMFWYRQDPGLGLRLIYFSYDVKMKEKGDIPEGYSVSREKKERFSLILESASTNQTSMYLCASSSGRPLKQENEKLFFGSGTQLSVL.

The CDR3 loop reads CASSFIEGYGYTF. As DNA, the CDR3 is TGTGCCAGCAGCTTCATTGAGGGCTATGGCTACACCTTC. This sequence joins TRBV5-4 and TRBJ1-2, with D unresolved. The CDR3 runs to 13 residues. V was clipped by 2 bases and J by 4 bases, with 9 bases between them. Germline CDR1 and CDR2: SGHNT and YYREEE (reference sequence).

A single count supports this clone. V and J are TRBV5-5 and TRBJ2-3; the match to TRBD1 covers 7 bases. CDR1 and CDR2 from the germline V gene are SGHKS and YYEKEE (reference sequence). The CDR3 contains 15 residues. Losses at the gene ends were 1 base for V and 2 bases for J; bases not matched to a gene: 4. CDR3 region: CASSLKGAPTDTQYF. CDR3 sequence (DNA): TGTGCCAGCAGCTTGAAGGGGGCCCCCACAGATACGCAGTATTTT.

This clone was counted once. The chain has TRBV28 and TRBJ2-5; weak D call: TRBD1 (5 bases). This CDR3 region has 14 residues. Germline loops: CDR1 MDHEN, CDR2 SYDVKM. V lost 6 bases, J lost 4 bases, and 15 bases lay in between. CDR3 DNA: TGTGCCAGCAGACCAGGATGGGGCCCAGAGACCCAGTACTTC. Encoded protein: CASRPGWGPETQYF.